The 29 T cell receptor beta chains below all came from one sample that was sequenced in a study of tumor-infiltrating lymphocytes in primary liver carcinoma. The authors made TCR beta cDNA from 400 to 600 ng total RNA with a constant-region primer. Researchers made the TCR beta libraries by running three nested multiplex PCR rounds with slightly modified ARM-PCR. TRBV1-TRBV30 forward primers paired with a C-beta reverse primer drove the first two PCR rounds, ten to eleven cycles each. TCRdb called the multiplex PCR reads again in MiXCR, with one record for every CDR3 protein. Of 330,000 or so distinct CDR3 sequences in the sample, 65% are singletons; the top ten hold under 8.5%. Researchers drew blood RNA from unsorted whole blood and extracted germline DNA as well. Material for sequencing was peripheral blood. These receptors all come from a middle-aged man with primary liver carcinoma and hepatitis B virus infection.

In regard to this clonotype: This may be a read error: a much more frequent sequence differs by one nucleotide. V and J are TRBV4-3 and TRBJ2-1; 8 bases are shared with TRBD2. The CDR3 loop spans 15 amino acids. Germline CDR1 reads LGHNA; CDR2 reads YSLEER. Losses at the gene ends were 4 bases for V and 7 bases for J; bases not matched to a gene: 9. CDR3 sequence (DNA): TGCGCCAGCAGCCCTGCGGCGGGAGGAAGTAATGAGCAGTTCTTC. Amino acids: CASSPAAGGSNEQFF.

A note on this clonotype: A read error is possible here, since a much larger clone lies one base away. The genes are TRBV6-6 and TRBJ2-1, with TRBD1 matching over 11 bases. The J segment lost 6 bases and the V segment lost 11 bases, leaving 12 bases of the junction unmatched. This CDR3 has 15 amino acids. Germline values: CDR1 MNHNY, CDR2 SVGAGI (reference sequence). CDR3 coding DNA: TGTGCCTCAAAGGAGGACAGGGGGCCCTGCAATGAGCAGTTCTTC. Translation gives CASKEDRGPCNEQFF.

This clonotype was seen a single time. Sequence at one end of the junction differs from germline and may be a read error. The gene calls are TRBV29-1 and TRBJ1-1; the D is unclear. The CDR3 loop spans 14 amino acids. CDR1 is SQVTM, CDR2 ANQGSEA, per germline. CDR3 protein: CSVENVQVNTETFF. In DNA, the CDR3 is TGCAGCGTTGAAAATGTGCAGGTGAACACTGAAACTTTCTTT.

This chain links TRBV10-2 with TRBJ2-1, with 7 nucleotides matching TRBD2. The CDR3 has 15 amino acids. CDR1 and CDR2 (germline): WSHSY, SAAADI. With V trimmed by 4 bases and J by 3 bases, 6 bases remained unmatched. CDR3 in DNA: TGCGCCAGCAGTGGGCGGGGGATATTCTACAATGAGCAGTTCTTC. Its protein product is CASSGRGIFYNEQFF.

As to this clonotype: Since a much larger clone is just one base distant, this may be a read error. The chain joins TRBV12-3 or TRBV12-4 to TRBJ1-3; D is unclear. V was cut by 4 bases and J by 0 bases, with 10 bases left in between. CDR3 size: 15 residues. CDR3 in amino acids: CASSSGSTSGNTIYF. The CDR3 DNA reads TGTGCCAGCAGTTCAGGTTCAACCTCTGGAAACACCATATATTTT.

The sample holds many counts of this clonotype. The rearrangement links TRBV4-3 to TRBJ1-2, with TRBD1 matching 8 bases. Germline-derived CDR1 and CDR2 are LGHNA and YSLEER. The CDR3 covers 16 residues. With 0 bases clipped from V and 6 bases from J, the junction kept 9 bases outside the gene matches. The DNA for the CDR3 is TGCGCCAGCAGCCAAGAATCGATTGCAGGGGGCGATGGCTACACCTTC. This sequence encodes CASSQESIAGGDGYTF.

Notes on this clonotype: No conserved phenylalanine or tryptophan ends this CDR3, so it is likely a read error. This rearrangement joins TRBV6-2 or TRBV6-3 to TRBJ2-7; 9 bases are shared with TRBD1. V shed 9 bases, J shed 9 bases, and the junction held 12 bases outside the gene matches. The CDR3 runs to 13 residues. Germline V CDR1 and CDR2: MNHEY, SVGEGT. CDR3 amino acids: CASRWDRVHGQYL. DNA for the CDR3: TGTGCCAGTAGATGGGACAGGGTCCACGGGCAGTACTTA.

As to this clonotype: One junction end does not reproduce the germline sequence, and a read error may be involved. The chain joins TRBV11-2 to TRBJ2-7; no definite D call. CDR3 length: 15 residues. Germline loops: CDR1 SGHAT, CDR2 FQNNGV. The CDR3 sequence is CTSSLDLPKIYDQYF. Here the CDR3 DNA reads TGTACCAGCAGCTTAGATCTTCCCAAGATCTACGATCAGTACTTC.

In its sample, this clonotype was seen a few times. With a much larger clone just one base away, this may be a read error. The CDR3 sequence is CASSLGGTSDAHEQFF. For the CDR3, the DNA is TGTGCCAGCAGCTTAGGAGGGACTAGCGACGCCCATGAGCAGTTCTTC. The chain is built from TRBV11-2 and TRBJ2-1; 10 bases agree with TRBD2. The CDR3 sequence is 16 residues long. V gave up 1 base and J gave up 8 bases; unmatched junction bases: 8. Germline loops: CDR1 SGHAT, CDR2 FQNNGV.

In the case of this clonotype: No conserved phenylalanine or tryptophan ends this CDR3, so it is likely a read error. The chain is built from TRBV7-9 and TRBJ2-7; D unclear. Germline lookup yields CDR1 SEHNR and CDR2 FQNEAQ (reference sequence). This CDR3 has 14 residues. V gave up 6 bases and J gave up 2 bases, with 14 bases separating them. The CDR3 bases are TGTGCCAGCAGTCACCCGGCACTTCCCTACGAGCAGTACTTA. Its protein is CASSHPALPYEQYL.

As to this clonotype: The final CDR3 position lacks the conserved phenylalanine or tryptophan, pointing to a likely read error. CDR3 nucleotide sequence: TGTGCCAGCACCATGCGGGGGCGTCAGCCCCAGCATTCT. Translated: CASTMRGRQPQHS. The chain recombines TRBV28 with TRBJ1-5; possible D gene TRBD1, 6 bases. CDR1 is MDHEN and CDR2 is SYDVKM in the germline V gene. Between the trimmed V and J ends, which lost 7 bases and 6 bases, there was a span of 13 bases. The CDR3 is 13 residues long.

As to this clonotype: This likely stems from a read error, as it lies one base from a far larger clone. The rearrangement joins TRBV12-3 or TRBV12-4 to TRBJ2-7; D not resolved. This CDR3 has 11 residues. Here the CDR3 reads CANSPSYEQYF. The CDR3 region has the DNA TGTGCCAACAGTCCCAGCTACGAGCAGTACTTC.

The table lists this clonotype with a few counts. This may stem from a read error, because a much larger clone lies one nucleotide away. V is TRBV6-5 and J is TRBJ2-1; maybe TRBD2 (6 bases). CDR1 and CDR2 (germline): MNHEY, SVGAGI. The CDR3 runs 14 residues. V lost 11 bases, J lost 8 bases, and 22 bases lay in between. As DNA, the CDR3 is TGTGCCGGCTCAGTTCTTGTCGGGAGCGATGAGCAGTTCTTC. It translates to CAGSVLVGSDEQFF.

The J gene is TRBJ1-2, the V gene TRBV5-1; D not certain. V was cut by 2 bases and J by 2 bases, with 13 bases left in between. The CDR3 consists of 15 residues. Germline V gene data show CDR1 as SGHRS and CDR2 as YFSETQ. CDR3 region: CASSFGSSLNYGYTF. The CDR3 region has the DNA TGCGCCAGCAGCTTCGGCAGTTCCTTAAACTATGGCTACACCTTC.

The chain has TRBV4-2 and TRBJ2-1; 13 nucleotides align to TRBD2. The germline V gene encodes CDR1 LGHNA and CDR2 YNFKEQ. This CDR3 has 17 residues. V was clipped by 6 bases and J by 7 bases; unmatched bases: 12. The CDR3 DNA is TGTGCCAGCAGTGGGACTAGCGGGGCTGGTAAGGGAAATGAGCAGTTCTTC. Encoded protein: CASSGTSGAGKGNEQFF.

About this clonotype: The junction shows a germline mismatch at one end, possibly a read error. CDR3 region: CASSYQGAGELLF. Written as DNA, the CDR3 is TGTGCCAGCAGCTATCAAGGGGCAGGGGAGCTGCTTTTT. The chain combines TRBV11-2 with TRBJ2-2, with D possibly matching TRBD1 (6 bases). CDR1 SGHAT and CDR2 FQNNGV come from the germline V gene. This CDR3 has 13 residues.

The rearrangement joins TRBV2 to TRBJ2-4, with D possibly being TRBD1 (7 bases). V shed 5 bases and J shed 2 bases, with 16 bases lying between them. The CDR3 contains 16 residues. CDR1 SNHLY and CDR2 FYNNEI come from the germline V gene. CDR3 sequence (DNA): TGTGCCAGCAGTAAGCAGGGGGGACCTTCCAAAAACATTCAGTACTTC. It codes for CASSKQGGPSKNIQYF.

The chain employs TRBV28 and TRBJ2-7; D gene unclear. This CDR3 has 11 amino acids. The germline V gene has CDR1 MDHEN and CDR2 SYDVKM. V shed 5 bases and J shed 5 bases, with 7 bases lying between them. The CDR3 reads CASSIPDEQYF. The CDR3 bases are TGTGCCAGCAGTATACCCGACGAGCAGTACTTC. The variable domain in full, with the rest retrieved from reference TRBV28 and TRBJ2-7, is DVKVTQSSRYLVKRTGEKVFLECVQDMDHENMFWYRQDPGLGLRLIYFSYDVKMKEKGDIPEGYSVSREKKERFSLILESASTNQTSMYLCASSIPDEQYFGPGTRLTVT.

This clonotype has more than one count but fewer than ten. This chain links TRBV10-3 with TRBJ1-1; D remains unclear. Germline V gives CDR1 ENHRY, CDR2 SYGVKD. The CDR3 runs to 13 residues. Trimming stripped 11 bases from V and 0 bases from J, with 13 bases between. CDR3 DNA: TGTGCCGCTATGAGCGATGTGAACACTGAAGCTTTCTTT. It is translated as CAAMSDVNTEAFF.

The CDR3 nucleotides are TGCGCCAGCAGTCAACGACCGCGCTATGAGCAGTTCTTC. Translated, it gives CASSQRPRYEQFF. The rearrangement links TRBV10-2 to TRBJ2-1; no reliable D call. V lost 5 bases, J lost 8 bases, and 13 bases lay in between. Germline V gene data show CDR1 as WSHSY and CDR2 as SAAADI. This CDR3 region has 13 residues.

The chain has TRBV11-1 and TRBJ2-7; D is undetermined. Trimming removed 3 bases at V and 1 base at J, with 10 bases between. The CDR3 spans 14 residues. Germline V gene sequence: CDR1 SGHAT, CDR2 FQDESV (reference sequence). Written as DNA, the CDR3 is TGTGCCAGCAGCTTCGGTATTGTGTCCTACGAGCAGTACTTC. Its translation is CASSFGIVSYEQYF.

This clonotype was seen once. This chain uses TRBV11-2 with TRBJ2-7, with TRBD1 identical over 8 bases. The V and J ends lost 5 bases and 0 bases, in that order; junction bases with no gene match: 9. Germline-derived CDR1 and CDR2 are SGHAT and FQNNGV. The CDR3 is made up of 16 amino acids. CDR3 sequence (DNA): TGTGCCAGCAGCCCGATTGGACAGGGACCCTCCTACGAGCAGTACTTC. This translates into CASSPIGQGPSYEQYF.

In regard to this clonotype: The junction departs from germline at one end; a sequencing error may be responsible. The CDR3 DNA reads TGTGTCATCAGTGAGTGGGAAGGGGGCTCCTACGAGCAGTACTTC. Protein sequence: CVISEWEGGSYEQYF. The rearrangement links TRBV10-3 to TRBJ2-7, with a weak D call TRBD1 (6 bases). This CDR3 comprises 15 residues. The V gene's germline CDR1 is ENHRY and CDR2 SYGVKD.

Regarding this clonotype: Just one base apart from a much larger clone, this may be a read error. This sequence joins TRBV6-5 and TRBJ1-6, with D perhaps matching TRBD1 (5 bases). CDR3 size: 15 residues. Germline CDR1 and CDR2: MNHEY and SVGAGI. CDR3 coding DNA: TGTGCCACTACAACTCAGGGTCCCTATAATTCATCCCTCCACTTT. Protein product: CATTTQGPYNSSLHF.

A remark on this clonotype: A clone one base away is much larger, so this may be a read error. CDR3 DNA sequence: TGTGTCAGCAGACGGGATGAAAAACTGTTTTTT. Amino acid sequence: CVSRRDEKLFF. The rearrangement uses TRBV6-2 or TRBV6-3 and TRBJ1-4; D remains unclear. The V gene's germline CDR1 is MNHEY and CDR2 SVGEGT. CDR3 length equals 11 residues.

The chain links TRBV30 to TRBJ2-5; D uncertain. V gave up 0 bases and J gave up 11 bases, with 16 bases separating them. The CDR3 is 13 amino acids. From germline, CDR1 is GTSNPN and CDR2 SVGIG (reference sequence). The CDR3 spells CAWSVKGAPGQYF. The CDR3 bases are TGTGCCTGGAGTGTAAAGGGCGCTCCTGGACAGTACTTC.

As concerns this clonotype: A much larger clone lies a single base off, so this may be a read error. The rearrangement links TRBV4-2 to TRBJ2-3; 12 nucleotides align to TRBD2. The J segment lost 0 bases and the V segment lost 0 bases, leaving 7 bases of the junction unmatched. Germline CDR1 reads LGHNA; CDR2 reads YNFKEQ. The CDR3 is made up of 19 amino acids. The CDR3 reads CASSQDWLAGGGSTDTQYF. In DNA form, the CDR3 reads TGTGCCAGCAGCCAAGACTGGCTAGCGGGAGGGGGCAGCACAGATACGCAGTATTTT.

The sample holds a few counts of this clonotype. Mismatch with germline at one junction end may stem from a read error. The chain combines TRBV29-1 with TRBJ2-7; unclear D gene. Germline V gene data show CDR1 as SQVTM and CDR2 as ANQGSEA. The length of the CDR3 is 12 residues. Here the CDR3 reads CSVGGNSYEQCF. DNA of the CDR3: TGCAGTGTTGGTGGGAACTCCTACGAGCAGTGCTTC.

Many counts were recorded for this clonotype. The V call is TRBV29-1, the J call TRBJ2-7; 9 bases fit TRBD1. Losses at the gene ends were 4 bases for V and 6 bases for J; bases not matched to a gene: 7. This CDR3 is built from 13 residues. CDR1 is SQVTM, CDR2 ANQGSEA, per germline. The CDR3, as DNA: TGCAGCGTTGGGGGACAGGGAATGGTCGAGCAGTACTTC. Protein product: CSVGGQGMVEQYF.